This TCR beta chain was retrieved from a study of T cells and Merkel cell carcinoma outcomes (TCRdb year 2020). In the study overall: The tumor T-cell repertoire, together with T-cell density, was examined as a predictor of clinical outcome in patients with Merkel cell carcinoma.

Comments on this clone: Its recognized antigen is unknown. No base quality values were provided; no much bigger clone lies one nucleotide off.

Samples were obtained from patients with Merkel cell carcinoma. Results the study describes overall, beyond this receptor: The combination of T-cell repertoire features and T-cell density was reported to predict clinical outcomes in patients with Merkel cell carcinoma.

The germline V gene (reference sequence) supplies CDR1 SEHNR and CDR2 FQNEAQ. V sheds 2 bases and J sheds 3 bases, leaving 16 bases between their ends. From its cysteine to its phenylalanine, the CDR3 spans 16 amino acids. The sequence is cut down to CDR3 DNA, 48 bases in frame from base 1. The library was prepared using the immunoSEQ multiplex PCR assay. Imported from immuneACCESS, the table was reduced by TCRdb to in-frame sequences with V and J called. These copies leave out some clones; in studies compared against another copy, an unresolved V gene accounts for under half, and the cause of the remainder is not known. The sample table shows about 19,000 clones, and over 70% are seen once. Roughly 3.3% of the sample is in the top ten clones.

Sequenced: tumor tissue from Merkel cell carcinoma. Rearrangement joined TRBV7-9 to TRBJ1-2, and TRBD1 may be the D gene, going by 5 matching bases. The clonotype comes from a human donor with Merkel cell carcinoma. The CDR3 is CASSLTRGVGYYGYTF. Here is the DNA: TGTGCCAGCAGCTTAACTCGGGGGGTTGGGTACTATGGCTACACCTTC.